The 32 T cell receptor beta chains in this list originate from one sample, sequenced in a study of cytomegalovirus exposure and HLA in healthy donors. Primers for the PCR totalled 60 Vbeta and 13 Jbeta. Clones were read by immunoSEQ multiplex PCR, and TCRdb kept only the in-frame ones, dropping some. The profile shows 200,000 or so clones, approximately 81% of them singletons. The sequencing sample was made of PBMCs. The receptor source for this set is a woman aged 18-29 years in good health and CMV-seropositive.

This clone turned up a few times. One end of the junction is discordant with germline, which a read error may explain. The same CDR3 also results from other DNA sequences found in this sample. The V call is TRBV5-1, the J call TRBJ1-2, with 8 bases lining up with TRBD1. The CDR3 is 13 residues long. CDR1 and CDR2 from the germline V gene are SGHRS and YFSETQ. The CDR3 DNA sequence: TGCGCCAGCAGTTTGGACAGGGAGCGTGGCTACACCTTC. Its translation is CASSLDRERGYTF.

V is TRBV18 and J is TRBJ1-1; a weak D match, TRBD1 (6 bases). This CDR3 is 12 amino acids long. Germline CDR1 reads KGHSH; CDR2 reads LQKENI. Trimming took 6 bases from V and 5 from J, leaving 10 bases between them. CDR3 DNA sequence: TGTGCCAGCTCTCAAACAGGGACTGAAGCTTTCTTT. It specifies CASSQTGTEAFF.

Details on this clone: Other DNA sequences in the sample encode the same CDR3. The gene calls are TRBV5-6 and TRBJ2-5, with D perhaps TRBD1 (5 bases). CDR1 is SGHDT and CDR2 is YYEEEE in the germline V gene. The germline V and J ends were trimmed by 3 bases and 4 bases, with 22 bases remaining between them. There are 17 residues in the CDR3. The CDR3 spells CASSSDINHASGETQYF. In DNA, the CDR3 is TGTGCCAGCAGCTCGGACATTAACCATGCCTCAGGAGAGACCCAGTACTTC.

The CDR3 region is CAISRTEASSYEQYF. DNA for the CDR3: TGTGCCATCAGCCGGACAGAGGCAAGCTCCTACGAGCAGTACTTC. This chain links TRBV10-3 with TRBJ2-7; perhaps TRBD1 as D (6 bases). Germline CDR1 ENHRY, CDR2 SYGVKD. V was cut by 6 bases and J by 0 bases, with 15 bases left in between. The CDR3 covers 15 residues.

This clone was seen just once. The chain recombines TRBV5-1 with TRBJ1-5; 8 bases are shared with TRBD1. The CDR3 has 18 residues. V lost 1 base and J lost 6; bases outside the gene matches: 15. Germline V gene data show CDR1 as SGHRS and CDR2 as YFSETQ. Here the CDR3 reads CASSLLGGRTGYVQPQHF. In DNA form, the CDR3 reads TGCGCCAGCAGCTTGTTGGGTGGGCGGACAGGGTATGTTCAGCCCCAGCATTTT.

The rearrangement joins TRBV11-3 to TRBJ1-4; D unclear. Germline CDR1 is SGHNT and CDR2 is YENEEA. CDR3 length equals 15 residues. V shed 6 bases and J shed 4 bases, with 15 bases lying between them. CDR3 nucleotides: TGTGCCAGCAGTAACATTGGTGCCTTTAATGAAAAACTGTTTTTT. Its translation is CASSNIGAFNEKLFF.

This clone was detected only a few times. The chain employs TRBV6-5 and TRBJ2-2; 10 bases map to TRBD1. Per the germline V gene, CDR1 is MNHEY and CDR2 is SVGAGI. After removal of 6 bases from V and 4 bases from J, the junction contained 2 bases not matched to a gene. The CDR3 is made up of 14 amino acids. CDR3 loop: CASRGQGGTGELFF. Written as DNA, the CDR3 is TGTGCCAGCAGAGGACAGGGGGGCACCGGGGAGCTGTTTTTT.

The chain recombines TRBV4-1 with TRBJ1-4; D may be TRBD1 (5 bases). Germline V gene sequence: CDR1 MGHRA, CDR2 YSYEKL. The V and J ends lost 6 bases and 8 bases respectively, with 13 bases between them. The CDR3 is made up of 13 amino acids. In DNA form, the CDR3 reads TGCGCCAGCAGTGGGGGGGGAGTCGAAAAACTGTTTTTT. This translates into CASSGGGVEKLFF.

This rearrangement joins TRBV19 to TRBJ2-7; a possible D gene is TRBD2 (5 bases). CDR3 length: 15 amino acids. In germline, CDR1 is LNHDA, CDR2 SQIVND (reference sequence). V lost 3 bases to trimming and J lost 5 bases, with 17 bases between them. CDR3 residues: CASSMGSALGNEQYF. The CDR3 coding sequence is TGTGCCAGTAGTATGGGGTCGGCTCTCGGGAACGAGCAGTACTTC.

This clone showed up just a few times. The chain recombines TRBV12-5 with TRBJ1-2, with 7 nucleotides matching TRBD1. J was trimmed by 7 bases and V by 1 base; bases with no gene match: 6. CDR1 LGHNT and CDR2 FRNRAP come from the germline V gene. The CDR3 contains 14 residues. The DNA for the CDR3 is TGTGCTAGTGGTTTGGGACAGGGTGGATTTGGCTACACCTTC. Amino acids: CASGLGQGGFGYTF.

V gene TRBV13 combines with J gene TRBJ1-6; D not resolved. V lost 6 bases and J lost 4, with 13 bases in between. CDR1 PRHDT and CDR2 FYEKMQ come from the germline V gene (reference sequence). The CDR3 totals 15 residues. DNA for the CDR3: TGTGCCAGCAGGGCTCAGGTCACTTATAATTCACCCCTCCACTTT. Protein product: CASRAQVTYNSPLHF.

This chain links TRBV7-3 with TRBJ1-4, with D possibly matching TRBD1 (5 bases). Germline assignment: CDR1 SGHTA and CDR2 FQGTGA. CDR3 size: 14 residues. V was pared by 3 bases and J by 4 bases, with 9 bases between. The DNA for the CDR3 is TGTGCCAGCAGCTTTCAGGGCAATAATGAAAAACTGTTTTTT. Protein: CASSFQGNNEKLFF.

This clone came up once. V and J are TRBV5-4 and TRBJ1-1, with a weak D call TRBD1 (6 bases). The CDR3 runs 13 residues. Trimming took off 1 base at V and 6 bases at J, with 10 bases between the two ends. Looked up from germline, CDR1 is SGHNT and CDR2 is YYREEE (reference sequence). In DNA form, the CDR3 reads TGTGCCAGCAGCTTGCCGGGGGGGCCTGAAGCTTTCTTT. It translates to CASSLPGGPEAFF.

The rearrangement joins TRBV5-1 to TRBJ1-1, with 9 nucleotides matching TRBD1. This CDR3 contains 14 residues. V was clipped by 4 bases and J by 2 bases; unmatched bases: 3. Germline V gene data show CDR1 as SGHRS and CDR2 as YFSETQ. Here the CDR3 DNA reads TGCGCCAGCAGCCCGGACAGGGGAAACACTGAAGCTTTCTTT. It is translated as CASSPDRGNTEAFF. The whole variable domain, filled in from reference TRBV5-1 and TRBJ1-1, reads KAGVTQTPRYLIKTRGQQVTLSCSPISGHRSVSWYQQTPGQGLQFLFEYFSETQRNKGNFPGRFSGRQFSNSRSEMNVSTLELGDSALYLCASSPDRGNTEAFFGQGTRLTVV.

This chain connects TRBV12-5 to TRBJ1-5; no reliable D call. Germline V CDR1 and CDR2: LGHNT, FRNRAP. Trimming removed 3 bases from V and 9 bases from J, with 9 bases in between. This CDR3 comprises 12 residues. The CDR3 DNA follows: TGTGCTAGTGGTTTTAGCGGTGGGCCCCAGCATTTT. It specifies CASGFSGGPQHF.

The chain is built from TRBV10-2 and TRBJ2-1, with 9 bases that match TRBD1. This CDR3 is 17 amino acids long. Per germline, CDR1 WSHSY and CDR2 SAAADI. Losses at the gene ends were 5 bases for V and 2 bases for J; bases not matched to a gene: 10. CDR3 amino acids: CASSPWDRAGPYNEQFF. CDR3 DNA sequence: TGCGCCAGCAGTCCTTGGGACAGGGCGGGCCCCTACAATGAGCAGTTCTTC.

The rearrangement joins TRBV7-9 to TRBJ2-3, with D possibly being TRBD2 (6 bases). This CDR3 is built from 15 residues. Trimming stripped 3 bases from V and 0 bases from J, with 10 bases between. Germline CDR1 is SEHNR and CDR2 is FQNEAQ (reference sequence). In DNA, the CDR3 is TGTGCCAGCAGCTTTGGTGGGGGGAGCACAGATACGCAGTATTTT. This translates into CASSFGGGSTDTQYF. Using reference TRBV7-9 and TRBJ2-3 for the parts outside the CDR3, the full variable domain is DTGVSQNPRHKITKRGQNVTFRCDPISEHNRLYWYRQTLGQGPEFLTYFQNEAQLEKSRLLSDRFSAERPKGSFSTLEIQRTEQGDSAMYLCASSFGGGSTDTQYFGPGTRLTVL.

The chain has TRBV2 and TRBJ1-1; D not resolved. Looked up from germline, CDR1 is SNHLY and CDR2 is FYNNEI. This CDR3 contains 14 residues. V was pared by 1 base and J by 0 bases, with 6 bases between. The CDR3 bases are TGTGCCAGCAGTGAAGGCAGAATGAACACTGAAGCTTTCTTT. This encodes CASSEGRMNTEAFF. The whole variable domain, remainder taken from reference TRBV2 and TRBJ1-1, is EPEVTQTPSHQVTQMGQEVILRCVPISNHLYFYWYRQILGQKVEFLVSFYNNEISEKSEIFDDQFSVERPDGSNFTLKIRSTKLEDSAMYFCASSEGRMNTEAFFGQGTRLTVV.

The gene calls are TRBV28 and TRBJ1-5; D is ambiguous. The CDR3 loop spans 14 amino acids. The V and J ends lost 3 bases and 5 bases respectively, with 11 bases between them. CDR1 MDHEN and CDR2 SYDVKM come from the germline V gene. The CDR3 DNA follows: TGTGCCAGCAGTTTTGGTGGGCCTGATCAGCCCCAGCATTTT. Amino acids: CASSFGGPDQPQHF.

CDR3 bases: TGTGCCTGGAGTGTACTGGGACTAGCTCGCAATGAGCAGTTCTTC. It translates to CAWSVLGLARNEQFF. The chain employs TRBV30 and TRBJ2-1; 9 nucleotides line up with TRBD2. Germline V gives CDR1 GTSNPN, CDR2 SVGIG (reference sequence). This CDR3 is built from 15 residues. The ends lost 0 bases at V and 6 bases at J; junction bases unmatched: 6.

V is TRBV5-1 and J is TRBJ1-2; D is unresolved. Germline CDR1 SGHRS, CDR2 YFSETQ. The V end lost 7 bases, the J end lost 4 bases, and 14 bases lay between the germline ends. The CDR3 totals 13 residues. CDR3 DNA: TGCGCCAGCCGTATCGACATCCTCTATGGCTACACCTTC. Translated, it gives CASRIDILYGYTF.

The chain is built from TRBV19 and TRBJ2-7; 9 positions match TRBD2. V shed 0 bases, J shed 4 bases, and the junction held 4 bases outside the gene matches. The CDR3 is 15 residues long. Germline V gene sequence: CDR1 LNHDA, CDR2 SQIVND (reference sequence). DNA of the CDR3: TGTGCCAGTAGTATAGAAAGTAGCGGGGGTTACGAGCAGTACTTC. Translation: CASSIESSGGYEQYF.

V is TRBV5-6 and J is TRBJ2-4; 9 nucleotides agree with TRBD1. Trimming took 6 bases from V and 0 from J; bases not matched to a gene: 13. CDR1 and CDR2 from the germline V gene are SGHDT and YYEEEE. CDR3 length: 18 amino acids. The CDR3 sequence: CASTATGGFWAAKNIQYF. The DNA of the CDR3 is TGTGCCAGCACCGCGACAGGGGGTTTTTGGGCAGCCAAAAACATTCAGTACTTC.

This chain joins TRBV5-1 and TRBJ1-2, with D unresolved. Looked up from germline, CDR1 is SGHRS and CDR2 is YFSETQ. The ends were cut back, 2 bases at V and 8 bases at J, with 22 bases in the middle. The CDR3 contains 16 residues. CDR3: CASSFEGLGSLLGYTF. The CDR3 nucleotides are TGCGCCAGCAGCTTCGAGGGCCTGGGCAGTCTGCTCGGCTACACCTTC. The whole variable domain, remainder taken from reference TRBV5-1 and TRBJ1-2, is KAGVTQTPRYLIKTRGQQVTLSCSPISGHRSVSWYQQTPGQGLQFLFEYFSETQRNKGNFPGRFSGRQFSNSRSEMNVSTLELGDSALYLCASSFEGLGSLLGYTFGSGTRLTVV.

This chain connects TRBV6-1 to TRBJ1-5; maybe TRBD1 (5 bases). CDR1 and CDR2 from the germline V gene are MNHNS and SASEGT. This CDR3 has 15 residues. V dropped 3 bases and J dropped 6 bases, with 15 bases sitting between them. CDR3 sequence: CASSEVGGAPQPQHF. CDR3 DNA sequence: TGTGCCAGCAGTGAGGTGGGAGGGGCGCCTCAGCCCCAGCATTTT.

The chain has TRBV6-5 and TRBJ1-5; D is unresolved. Germline V gene sequence: CDR1 MNHEY, CDR2 SVGAGI. The CDR3 spans 12 residues. With 7 bases removed from V and 3 bases from J, the gap between germline ends came to 7 bases. The DNA for the CDR3 is TGTGCCAGCACTGTATTCAATCAGCCCCAGCATTTT. This sequence encodes CASTVFNQPQHF.

This chain links TRBV7-2 with TRBJ2-2, with 8 bases fitting TRBD1. The CDR3 has 16 residues. J lost 6 bases, V lost 2 bases, and 8 bases had no gene match. Germline V CDR1 and CDR2: SGHTA, FQGNSA. CDR3: CASSLTWGQVPGELFF. The DNA of the CDR3 is TGTGCCAGCAGCTTAACGTGGGGACAGGTCCCCGGGGAGCTGTTTTTT.

The chain couples TRBV27 to TRBJ2-7, with 9 positions matching TRBD2. The germline V gene has CDR1 MNHEY and CDR2 SMNVEV (reference sequence). The J segment lost 2 bases and the V segment lost 0 bases, leaving 5 bases of the junction unmatched. This CDR3 contains 16 residues. In DNA form, the CDR3 reads TGTGCCAGCAGTTTATCCCTTGCGGGGGGGGCCTACGAGCAGTACTTC. It specifies CASSLSLAGGAYEQYF.

This chain connects TRBV5-4 to TRBJ2-5; the D gene is possibly TRBD2 (5 bases). Germline lookup yields CDR1 SGHNT and CDR2 YYREEE (reference sequence). Deletions cut 5 bases from V and 5 bases from J, with 10 bases between. This CDR3 contains 12 residues. The CDR3 DNA follows: TGTGCCAGCAGTATAGCGATGGAGACCCAGTACTTC. Translating it yields CASSIAMETQYF.

The V and J genes are TRBV30 and TRBJ1-2; unclear D gene. Trimming cost V 6 bases and J 7 bases, with 24 bases left between them. The CDR3 loop spans 15 amino acids. Per the germline V gene, CDR1 is GTSNPN and CDR2 is SVGIG (reference sequence). The CDR3 DNA reads TGTGCCTGCCCTACCTCCCACCCCCCTGGCGGTGGCTACACCTTC. Translated, it gives CACPTSHPPGGGYTF. The full variable domain, in which reference TRBV30 and TRBJ1-2 provide the parts outside the CDR3, is SQTIHQWPATLVQPVGSPLSLECTVEGTSNPNLYWYRQAAGRGLQLLFYSVGIGQISSEVPQNLSASRPQDRQFILSSKKLLLSDSGFYLCACPTSHPPGGGYTFGSGTRLTVV.

This chain uses TRBV11-3 with TRBJ1-1, with a weak D call TRBD1 (6 bases). The CDR3 is made up of 13 amino acids. V lost 5 bases and J lost 8, with 15 bases in between. From germline, CDR1 is SGHNT and CDR2 YENEEA. DNA of the CDR3: TGTGCCAGCAGCGCACGAATCGGGACAGAAGCTTTCTTT. This codes for CASSARIGTEAFF.

This clone was observed once. The V gene is TRBV9, the J gene TRBJ1-2, with a possible D match to TRBD1 (5 bases). Trimming pared 3 bases from V and 5 bases from J, leaving 17 bases between. In germline, CDR1 is SGDLS, CDR2 YYNGEE. This CDR3 is built from 15 residues. DNA of the CDR3: TGTGCCAGCAGCGCCCCAGGGTGGGGGGAGTATGGCTACACCTTC. Translating gives CASSAPGWGEYGYTF.